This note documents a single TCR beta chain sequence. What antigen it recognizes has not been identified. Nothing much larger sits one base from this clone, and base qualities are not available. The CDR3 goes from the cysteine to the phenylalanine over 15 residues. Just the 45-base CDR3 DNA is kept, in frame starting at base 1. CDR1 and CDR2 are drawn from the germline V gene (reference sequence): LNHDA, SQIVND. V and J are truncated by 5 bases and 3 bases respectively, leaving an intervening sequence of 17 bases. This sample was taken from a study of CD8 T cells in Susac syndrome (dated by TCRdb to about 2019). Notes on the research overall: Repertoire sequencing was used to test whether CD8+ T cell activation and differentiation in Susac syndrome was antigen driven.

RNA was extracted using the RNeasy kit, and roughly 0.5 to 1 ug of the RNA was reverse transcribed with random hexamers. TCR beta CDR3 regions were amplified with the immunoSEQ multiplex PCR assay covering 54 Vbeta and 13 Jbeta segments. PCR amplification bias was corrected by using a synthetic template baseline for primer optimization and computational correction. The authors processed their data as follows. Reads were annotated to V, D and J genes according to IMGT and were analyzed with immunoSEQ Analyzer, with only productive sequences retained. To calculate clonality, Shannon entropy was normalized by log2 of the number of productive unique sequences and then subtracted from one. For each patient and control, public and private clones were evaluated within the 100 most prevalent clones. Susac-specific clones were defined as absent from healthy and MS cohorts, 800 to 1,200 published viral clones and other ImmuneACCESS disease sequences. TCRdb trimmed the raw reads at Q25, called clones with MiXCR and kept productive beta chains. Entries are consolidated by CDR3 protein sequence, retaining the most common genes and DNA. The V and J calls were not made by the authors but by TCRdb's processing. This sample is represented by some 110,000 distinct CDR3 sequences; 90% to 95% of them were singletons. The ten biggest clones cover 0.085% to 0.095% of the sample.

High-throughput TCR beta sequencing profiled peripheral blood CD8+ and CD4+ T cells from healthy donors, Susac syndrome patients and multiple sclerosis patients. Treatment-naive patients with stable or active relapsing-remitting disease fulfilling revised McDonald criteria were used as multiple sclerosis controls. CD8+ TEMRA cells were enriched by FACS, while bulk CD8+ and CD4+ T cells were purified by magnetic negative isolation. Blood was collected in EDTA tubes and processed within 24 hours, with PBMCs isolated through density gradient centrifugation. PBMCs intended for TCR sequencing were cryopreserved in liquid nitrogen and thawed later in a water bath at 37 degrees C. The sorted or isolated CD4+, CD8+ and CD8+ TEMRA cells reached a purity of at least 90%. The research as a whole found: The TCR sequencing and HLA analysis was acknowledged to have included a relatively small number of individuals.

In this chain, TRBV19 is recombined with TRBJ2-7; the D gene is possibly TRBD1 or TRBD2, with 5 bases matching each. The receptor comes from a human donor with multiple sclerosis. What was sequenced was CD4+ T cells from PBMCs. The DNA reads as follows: TGTGCCAGTAGTCTTAAGGATGGGGGAGACTACGAGCAGTACTTC. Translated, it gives CASSLKDGGDYEQYF. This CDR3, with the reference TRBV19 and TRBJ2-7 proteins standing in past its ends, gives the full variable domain DGGITQSPKYLFRKEGQNVTLSCEQNLNHDAMYWYRQDPGQGLRLIYYSQIVNDFQKGDIAEGYSVSREKKESFPLTVTSAQKNPTAFYLCASSLKDGGDYEQYFGPGTRLTVT.